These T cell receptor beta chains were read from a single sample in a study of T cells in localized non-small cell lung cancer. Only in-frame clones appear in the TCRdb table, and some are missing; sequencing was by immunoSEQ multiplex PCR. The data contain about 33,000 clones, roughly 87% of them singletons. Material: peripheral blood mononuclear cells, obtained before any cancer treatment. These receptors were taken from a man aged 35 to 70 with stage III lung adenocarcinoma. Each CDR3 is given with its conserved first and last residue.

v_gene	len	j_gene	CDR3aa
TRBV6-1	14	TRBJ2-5	CASSERSTGETQYF
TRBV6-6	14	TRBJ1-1	CASSYYGMNTEAFF
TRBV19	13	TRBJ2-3	CATSPGSTDTQYF
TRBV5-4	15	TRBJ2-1	CASSLESGGAYEQFF
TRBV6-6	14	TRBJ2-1	CASNSGGFYNEQFF
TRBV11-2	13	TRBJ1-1	CASSKGDSSLAFF
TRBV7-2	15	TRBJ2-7	CASSSQAGAHYEQYF
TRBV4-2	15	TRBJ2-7	CASSLELAGSYEQYF
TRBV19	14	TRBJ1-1	CASSIGQVNTEAFF
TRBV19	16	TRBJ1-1	CASSPRDRGRNTEAFF
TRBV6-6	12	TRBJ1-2	CASRSTGYGYTF
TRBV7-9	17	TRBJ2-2	CASSPDQGFWNTGELFF
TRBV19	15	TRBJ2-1	CASLRDKSSYNEQFF
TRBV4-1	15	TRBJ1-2	CASSQMDNANYGYTF
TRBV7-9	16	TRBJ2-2	CASSLFLALNTGELFF
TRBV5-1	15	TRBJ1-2	CASSFLTGGFYGYTF
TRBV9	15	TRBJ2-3	CASSVEWGSTDTQYF
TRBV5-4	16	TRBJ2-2	CASSTRTRGDTGELFF
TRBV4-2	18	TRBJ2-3	CASSQRRQRGISTDTQYF
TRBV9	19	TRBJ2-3	CASSVEGKSRASSTDTQYF
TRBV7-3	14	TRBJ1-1	CASSEGGVYTEAFF
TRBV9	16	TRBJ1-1	CASSVGQGESNTEAFF
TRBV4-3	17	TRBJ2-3	CASSHVSGTGGTDTQYF
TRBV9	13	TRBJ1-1	CASRGQGNTEAFF
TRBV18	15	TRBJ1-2	CASSMEDSTEFYYTF
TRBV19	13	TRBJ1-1	CASLRTLNTEAFF
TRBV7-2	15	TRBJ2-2	CASSLVSGYTGELFF
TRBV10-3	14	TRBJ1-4	CAISEGDGVEKLFF
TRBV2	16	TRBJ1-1	CASKLKGQGLNTEAFF
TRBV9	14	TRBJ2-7	CASSVNPGSYEQYF
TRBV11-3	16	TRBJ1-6	CASSQEGTVGNSPLHF
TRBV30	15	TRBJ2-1	CAWSVLAGRRGEQFF
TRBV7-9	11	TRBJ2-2	CASSRTGELFF
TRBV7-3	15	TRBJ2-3	CASSLNSGGTDTQYF
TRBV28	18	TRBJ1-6	CASSSVRREFSANSPLHF
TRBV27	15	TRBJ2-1	CASRIGTSGASEQFF
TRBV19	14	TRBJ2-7	CASTLQGGSYEQYF
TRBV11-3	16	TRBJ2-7	CASSPGGIRPPYEQYF
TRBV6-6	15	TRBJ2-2	CASSYGTSGAGELFF
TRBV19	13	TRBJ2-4	CASSLGQVDIQYF
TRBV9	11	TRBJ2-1	CASRGQNEQFF
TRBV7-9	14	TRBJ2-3	CASSSGPSTDTQYF
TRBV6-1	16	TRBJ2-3	CASSVGLAGGTDTQYF
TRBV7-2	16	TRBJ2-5	CASSLGPGGPQETQYF
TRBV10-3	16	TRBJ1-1	CASRAGASRVNTEAFF
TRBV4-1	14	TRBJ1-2	CASSQDLGYYGYTF
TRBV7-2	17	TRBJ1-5	CASSLFLAGSGNQPQHF
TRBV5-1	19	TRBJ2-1	CASSLGRLAGGSSYNEQFF
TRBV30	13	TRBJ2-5	CARKTSGEETQYF
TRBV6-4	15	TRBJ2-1	CASSDSKRGVNEQFF
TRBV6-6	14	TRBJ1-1	CASKSGTDNTEAFF
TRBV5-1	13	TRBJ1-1	CASSLVGVSEAFF
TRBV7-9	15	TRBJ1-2	CASSLNQGPGYGYTF
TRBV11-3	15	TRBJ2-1	CASSPTGGRLNEQFF
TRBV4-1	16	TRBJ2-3	CASSQLGRGNTDTQYF
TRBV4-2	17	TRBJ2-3	CASSPAGGGAETDTQYF
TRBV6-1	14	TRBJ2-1	CASRRTGYVDEQFF
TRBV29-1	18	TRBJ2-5	CSVEAVGLAGGRGETQYF
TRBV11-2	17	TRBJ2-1	CASSPHLGRGTYNEQFF
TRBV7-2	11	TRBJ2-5	CASSNNRDQYF